Reported below is one T cell receptor beta chain. The repertoire was sequenced with immunoSEQ multiplex PCR; TCRdb's copy has only in-frame clones and lacks some. This sample has 23,000 or so clones, with about four fifths found just once. This CDR3 is 15 amino acids long. V lost 5 bases, J lost 3 bases, and 17 bases lay in between. Germline V gene sequence: CDR1 SEHNR, CDR2 FQNEAQ (reference sequence). The data belong to a study of PD-L1 blockade in urothelial cancer. Background on the study: Patients began atezolizumab, 1,200 mg intravenously every 3 weeks, in about 2014.

The time point is: peripheral blood 6 weeks after treatment start. Urothelial carcinoma affected the patients, and it was locally advanced or metastatic. V and J are TRBV7-9 and TRBJ2-7; D might be TRBD2 (5 bases). Material: PBMCs, obtained around atezolizumab (anti-PD-L1) treatment. This clonotype was sampled from a man aged 70-80 years with urothelial cancer. In DNA, the CDR3 is TGTGCCAGCAGCCAGCGGACCGGCCTGAGCTACGAGCAGTACTTC. It translates to CASSQRTGLSYEQYF.